Listed below are T cell receptor beta chains from one sample, sequenced in a study of hypomethylating agent response in myelodysplastic syndrome. TCRdb keeps only in-frame clones here, not all; method: immunoSEQ multiplex PCR. Among some 4,500 clones listed, under 90% were seen once. The sample consisted of bone marrow, taken before or after starting hypomethylating agent treatment for myelodysplastic syndrome (not recorded which). These receptors all stem from a human donor with myelodysplastic syndrome. CDR3s include the opening cysteine and the closing phenylalanine or tryptophan. D genes are given only for firm matches. Size tells how often a clone was seen (once, few, many) or the class of an expanded clone, and some rows leave it out.

V gene,J gene,D gene,clone size,CDR3 protein,CDR3 DNA
TRBV21-1,TRBJ2-7,.,.,CARATRLAGLSEQYF,TGTGCCAGGGCCACGCGACTAGCGGGATTGAGCGAGCAGTACTTC
TRBV5-1,TRBJ2-1,.,.,CASSGGLGQGNNEQFF,TGCGCCAGCAGCGGAGGATTAGGCCAGGGAAACAATGAGCAGTTCTTC
TRBV7-9,TRBJ1-5,TRBD1,few,CASSLNQGDQPQHF,TGTGCCAGCAGCCTGAACCAGGGGGACCAGCCCCAGCATTTT
TRBV7-9,TRBJ2-7,TRBD1,.,CASSLALPGQGYEQYF,TGTGCCAGCAGCTTAGCCCTCCCGGGACAGGGTTACGAGCAGTACTTC
TRBV12-2,TRBJ1-2,.,once,CASRIHQTPQTYGYTF,TGTGCAAGTCGCATTCATCAGACTCCACAGACCTATGGCTACACCTTC
TRBV10-3,TRBJ2-5,.,.,CAIRLSGQETQYF,TGTGCCATCAGACTTAGCGGCCAAGAGACCCAGTACTTC
TRBV2,TRBJ1-2,TRBD1,.,CASSEGYRGSYGYTF,TGTGCCAGCAGTGAAGGGTACAGGGGGTCTTATGGCTACACCTTC
TRBV7-3,TRBJ2-3,TRBD2,.,CASSDPLAGGRDTQYF,TGTGCCAGCAGCGATCCACTAGCGGGGGGGCGGGATACGCAGTATTTT
TRBV7-6,TRBJ2-2,TRBD1,.,CASSLVSTGNPGELFF,TGTGCCAGCAGCTTAGTTTCGACAGGGAATCCCGGGGAGCTGTTTTTT
TRBV7-3,TRBJ2-1,TRBD2,.,CASSSRTSGGMDEQFF,TGTGCCAGCAGCTCGCGGACTAGCGGGGGGATGGATGAGCAGTTCTTC
TRBV27,TRBJ2-1,.,.,CASSFDGYNEQFF,TGTGCCAGCAGTTTTGACGGATACAATGAGCAGTTCTTC
TRBV5-4,TRBJ2-3,TRBD1,.,CASTRDRGRDTQYF,TGTGCCAGCACCCGGGACAGGGGGCGAGATACGCAGTATTTT
TRBV5-8,TRBJ2-7,TRBD1,few,CASSLDGGQGGYEQYF,TGTGCCAGCAGCTTGGATGGTGGACAGGGAGGCTACGAGCAGTACTTC
TRBV2,TRBJ2-1,.,.,CASSLLPRNEQFF,TGTGCCAGCAGCCTCCTTCCTAGAAATGAGCAGTTCTTC
TRBV28,TRBJ1-5,TRBD1,.,CASSLTGGSAQPQHF,TGTGCCAGCAGTCTCACAGGGGGGTCAGCTCAGCCCCAGCATTTT
TRBV7-2,TRBJ2-2,.,.,CASSLDAGFDTGELFF,TGTGCCAGCAGCCTAGACGCGGGGTTTGACACCGGGGAGCTGTTTTTT
TRBV4-2,TRBJ2-2,.,.,CASSQETWGAAWELFF,TGTGCCAGCAGCCAAGAAACCTGGGGCGCGGCCTGGGAGCTGTTTTTT
TRBV11-3,TRBJ2-1,TRBD2,.,CASSSPGRVAGGDYNEQFF,TGTGCCAGCAGCTCACCTGGAAGAGTAGCGGGAGGGGATTACAATGAGCAGTTCTTC
TRBV5-4,TRBJ2-5,.,.,CASSPKTGQETQYF,TGTGCCAGCAGCCCCAAGACAGGACAAGAGACCCAGTACTTC
TRBV27,TRBJ1-5,TRBD1,.,CASSTRQGAWEPQHF,TGTGCCAGCAGTACCAGACAGGGGGCTTGGGAGCCCCAGCATTTT
TRBV7-6,TRBJ2-3,.,.,CASSPGKRRQRGTDTQYF,TGTGCCAGCAGCCCCGGGAAGCGGCGGCAACGGGGCACAGATACGCAGTATTTT
TRBV7-9,TRBJ2-7,TRBD1,.,CASSLAGTGAGEQYF,TGTGCCAGCAGCTTAGCCGGGACAGGGGCTGGCGAGCAGTACTTC